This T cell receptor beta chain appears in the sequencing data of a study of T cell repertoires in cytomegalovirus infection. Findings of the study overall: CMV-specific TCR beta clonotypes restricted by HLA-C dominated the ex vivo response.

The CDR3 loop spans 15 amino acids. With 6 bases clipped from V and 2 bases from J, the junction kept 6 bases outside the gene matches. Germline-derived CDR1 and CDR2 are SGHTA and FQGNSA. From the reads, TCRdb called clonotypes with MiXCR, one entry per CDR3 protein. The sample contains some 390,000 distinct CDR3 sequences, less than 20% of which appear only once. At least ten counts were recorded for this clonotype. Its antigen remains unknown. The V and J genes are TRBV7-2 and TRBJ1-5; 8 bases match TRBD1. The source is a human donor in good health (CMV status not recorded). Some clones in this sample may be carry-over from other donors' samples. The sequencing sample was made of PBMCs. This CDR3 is CASSPDREGNQPQHF. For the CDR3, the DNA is TGTGCCAGCAGTCCGGACAGGGAAGGCAATCAGCCCCAGCATTTT.